This T cell receptor beta chain was recorded in a study of cytomegalovirus exposure and HLA in healthy donors. Study-wide context: HLA-typed donors contributed around 85 million unique TCRs, which were held in an early data release. Study-level results: Some TCR beta chains (more than 150 of them) were listed as cytomegalovirus-associated. Per a later analysis, HLA-associated TCR beta chains showed more clonal expansion than other, equally common TCR beta chains. Per a later analysis, fewer than 20,000 TCR beta sequences showed association with HLA alleles at 0.05 false discovery rate.

Worth noting for this clone: The antigen is not known.

Deletions cut 2 bases from V and 0 bases from J, with 23 bases between. The length of the CDR3 is 19 residues. Amplification used 60 Vbeta primers and 13 Jbeta primers. Profiled with immunoSEQ multiplex PCR; TCRdb holds only in-frame clones, not every one. The sample carries around 130,000 clones, about 80% recorded once. Sequencing was performed on PBMCs. The TCR comes from a woman in her forties or fifties in good health and CMV-seronegative. The gene calls are TRBV23-1 and TRBJ2-7; no reliable D call. TRBV23-1 qualifies as an ORF whose function is uncertain. CDR3 sequence reads: CASSQPLVQWAVGSYEQYV. CDR3 coding DNA: TGCGCCAGCAGTCAACCTTTGGTACAGTGGGCCGTGGGCTCCTACGAGCAGTACGTC.